This record looks at one T cell receptor (beta chain) sequence and its context. V dropped 3 bases and J dropped 9; count of bases not matched to a gene: 11. CDR1 KGHSH and CDR2 LQKENI come from the germline V gene. This CDR3 is built from 16 residues. This sample is drawn from a study of blood T cell repertoires in COVID-19. Study summary: T cells, B-cell-depleted T cells, or PBMCs provided the cDNA or gDNA that served as material.

Some clones are missing from TCRdb's copy, which holds only in-frame ones; the method was immunoSEQ multiplex PCR. The sample shows some 120,000 clones, around 85% of them seen only once. Specimen: peripheral blood. The clonotype comes from a human donor in a cohort sampled during active COVID-19. V is TRBV18 and J is TRBJ1-6; TRBD1 matches 7 bases. The DNA for the CDR3 is TGTGCCAGCTCACCTGCGAAAGGGACAGTAGGTTCACCCCTCCACTTT. Amino acid sequence: CASSPAKGTVGSPLHF.